The T cell receptor beta chain under discussion was sequenced for a study of T-cell reconstitution after alpha-beta-depleted transplantation in children. This clonotype has a count of ten or more. Unique molecular identifiers were incorporated into the prepared TCRbeta library. TCRdb redid the calling of the PCR reads with MiXCR, one entry per CDR3 protein. This table has more than 200,000 distinct CDR3 sequences, over 9.5% appearing once. The V segment lost 5 bases and the J segment 3 bases; nucleotides outside the gene matches: 12. The CDR3 runs to 17 residues. CDR1 is MNHNS and CDR2 is SASEGT in the germline V gene.

The chain couples TRBV6-1 to TRBJ1-2; 10 bases fit TRBD1. The sequence was collected from a human donor who donated a stem cell graft to a child with SCID. This material consisted of PBMCs from the stem cell graft donor, taken from the stem cell graft. The CDR3: CASSRGQGVFQDYGYTF. The DNA for the CDR3 is TGTGCCAGCAGTAGAGGACAGGGGGTTTTTCAAGACTATGGCTACACCTTC.